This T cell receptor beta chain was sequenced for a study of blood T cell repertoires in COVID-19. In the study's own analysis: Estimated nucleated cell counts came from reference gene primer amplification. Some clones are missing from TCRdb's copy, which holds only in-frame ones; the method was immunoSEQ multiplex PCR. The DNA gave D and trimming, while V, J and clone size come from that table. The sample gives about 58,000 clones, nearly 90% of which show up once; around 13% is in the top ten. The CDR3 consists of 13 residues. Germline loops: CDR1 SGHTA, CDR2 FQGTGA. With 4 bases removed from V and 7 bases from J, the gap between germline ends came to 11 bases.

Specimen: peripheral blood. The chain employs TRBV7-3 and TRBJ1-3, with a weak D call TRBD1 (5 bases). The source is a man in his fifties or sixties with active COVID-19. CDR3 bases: TGTGCCAGCAGCTCAACGACAGACAACACCATATATTTT. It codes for CASSSTTDNTIYF.